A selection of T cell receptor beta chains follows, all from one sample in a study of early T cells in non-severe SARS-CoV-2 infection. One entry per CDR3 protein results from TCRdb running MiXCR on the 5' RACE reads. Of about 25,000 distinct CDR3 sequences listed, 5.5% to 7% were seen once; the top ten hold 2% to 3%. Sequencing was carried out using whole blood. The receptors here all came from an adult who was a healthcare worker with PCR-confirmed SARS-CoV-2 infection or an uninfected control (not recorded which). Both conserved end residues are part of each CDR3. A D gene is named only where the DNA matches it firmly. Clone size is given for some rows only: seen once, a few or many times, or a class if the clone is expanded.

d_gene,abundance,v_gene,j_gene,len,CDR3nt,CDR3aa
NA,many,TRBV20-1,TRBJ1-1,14,TGCAGTGCTAGAGGCGGCAGTCTTAACACTGAAGCTTTCTTT,CSARGGSLNTEAFF
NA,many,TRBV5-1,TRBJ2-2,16,TGCGCCAGCAGCCCTCGAGGGACACTGGACACCGGGGAGCTGTTTTTT,CASSPRGTLDTGELFF
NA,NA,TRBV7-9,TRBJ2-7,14,TGTGCCAGCAGCTTAGTAGGCGGCAGCTACGAGCAGTACTTC,CASSLVGGSYEQYF
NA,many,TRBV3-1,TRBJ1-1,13,TGTGCCAGCAGCCGGAATCATGGGGAGGAAGCTTTCTTT,CASSRNHGEEAFF
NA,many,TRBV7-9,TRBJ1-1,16,TGTGCCAGCAGCTCCCTGATCAGCCCCATGAACACTGAAGCTTTCTTT,CASSSLISPMNTEAFF
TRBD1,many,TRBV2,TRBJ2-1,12,TGTGCCAGCAGCCGGACAGGTGGGGAGCAGTTCTTC,CASSRTGGEQFF
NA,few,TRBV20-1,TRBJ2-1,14,TGCAGTGCTAGGGAGGGGGCGCTTTACAATGAGCAGTTCTTC,CSAREGALYNEQFF
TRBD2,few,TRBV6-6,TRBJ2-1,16,TGTGCCACCGAGGAAGGGGCTAGCGGGGGGGCCAATGAGCAGTTCTTC,CATEEGASGGANEQFF
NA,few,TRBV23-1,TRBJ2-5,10,TGCGCCGGCAGGCGAGAGACCCAGTACTTC,CAGRRETQYF
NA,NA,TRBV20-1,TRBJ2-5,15,TGCAGTGCCACGCCTAGAAGGGGGAAGGCGGAGACCCAGTACTTC,CSATPRRGKAETQYF
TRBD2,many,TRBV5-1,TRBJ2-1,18,TGCGCCAGCAGCTTTACGGGACTAGGTGGTTCGGTTTACAATGAGCAGTTCTTC,CASSFTGLGGSVYNEQFF
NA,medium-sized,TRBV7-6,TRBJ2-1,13,TGTGCCAGCAGCCCAAGGGGGGCGGGTGAGCAGTTCTTC,CASSPRGAGEQFF
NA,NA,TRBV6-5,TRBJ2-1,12,TGTGCCAGCAGCAACCAACAGGGTGAGCAGTTCTTC,CASSNQQGEQFF
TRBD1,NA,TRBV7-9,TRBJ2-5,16,TGTGCCAGCAGCCACCTTGGGACAGATGCATGGGAGACCCAGTACTTC,CASSHLGTDAWETQYF